This T cell receptor (beta chain) is from a study of blood T cell repertoires in COVID-19 (TCRdb year 2020). With respect to the entire study: Collaborator samples came from the United States, Italy and Spain and covered acute and convalescent phases of COVID-19. The prospective study material was composed of cDNA or gDNA derived from T cells, B-cell-depleted T cells, or PBMCs. Subjects who had been exposed to COVID-19, were actively infected with it, or had recovered from it provided the deeply sampled blood TCRbeta repertoires that made up the dataset. The repertoires were released in a freely available public database intended as a resource for research on the immune response to SARS-CoV-2. Samples came from the ongoing ImmuneRACE study (first 160 participants) plus 1,254 subjects from 6 global collaborators. Sample metadata almost always included a de-identified subject ID, COVID-19 status, age in years and sex. Where available, HLA class I and class II types were taken from metadata supplied by the sample provider and were not determined by assay-based typing.

TCRbeta CDR3 regions were amplified from genomic DNA by means of the immunoSEQ Assay, a bias-controlled multiplex PCR. Per the original workflow: Nucleated cell counts per sample were estimated from amplification of reference gene primers within the assay. Sequence reads were collapsed and filtered to measure the absolute abundance of every unique TCRbeta CDR3 rearrangement. Productive Simpson clonality was computed per sample as the square root of Simpson's diversity index over productive rearrangements. TCRdb retrieved this table from immuneACCESS and kept in-frame rearrangements only. Not all clones are present; in checked studies, unresolved V genes account for under half, and no reason is known for the remainder. For V, J and clone size, that table is used; D and trimming come from the DNA. The sample profile shows 190,000 or so clones; 75% to 90% of them were found once. Approximately 1.1% of the sample rests with the top ten.

Note on this clone: This receptor's antigen is unknown. No base qualities exist here, and no much larger clone lies one base off it.

Overall study outcomes, separate from this receptor: How much clinical and demographic metadata was included differed by source and by participant, and the metadata was provided uncurated.

The CDR3 runs 12 residues from the cysteine to the phenylalanine. The read is trimmed to its CDR3 DNA, 36 bases read in frame from base 1. Compared with germline, V lacks 4 bases and J lacks 6 bases; bases without a gene match: 3. The germline V gene encodes CDR1 SGHAT and CDR2 FQNNGV. Participants in the prospective study were aged roughly 18 to 100 years, lived in 20 to 25 United States geographic areas, and enrolled through a virtual design. In the prospective study, participants were assigned to cohorts based on the clinical history participants reported in a screening survey and a study questionnaire. Recovered participants in ImmuneRACE Cohort 3 were defined by two consecutive negative NP/OP PCR tests, clearance by a healthcare professional, or resolution of symptoms. Mobile phlebotomists in the prospective study collected whole blood, serum and a nasopharyngeal or oropharyngeal swab from every participant. Prospective study participants could optionally give additional blood draws and questionnaires over a roughly two-month period. Before DNA extraction, blood samples from the prospective study were shipped at room temperature or frozen.

Sequencing input: PBMCs or T cells enriched from blood (not recorded which). The receptor was isolated from a man aged 30 to 39 who had recovered from COVID-19. The receptor chain draws on TRBV11-2 and TRBJ2-7, and 7 junctional nucleotides match TRBD1. The DNA is TGTGCCAGCAGCTCGGGACAGCTCGAGCAGTACTTC. This yields the protein CASSSGQLEQYF. The reference TRBV11-2 and TRBJ2-7 proteins fill in what lies around the CDR3, so the full variable domain reads EAGVAQSPRYKIIEKRQSVAFWCNPISGHATLYWYQQILGQGPKLLIQFQNNGVVDDSQLPKDRFSAERLKGVDSTLKIQPAKLEDSAVYLCASSSGQLEQYFGPGTRLTVT.